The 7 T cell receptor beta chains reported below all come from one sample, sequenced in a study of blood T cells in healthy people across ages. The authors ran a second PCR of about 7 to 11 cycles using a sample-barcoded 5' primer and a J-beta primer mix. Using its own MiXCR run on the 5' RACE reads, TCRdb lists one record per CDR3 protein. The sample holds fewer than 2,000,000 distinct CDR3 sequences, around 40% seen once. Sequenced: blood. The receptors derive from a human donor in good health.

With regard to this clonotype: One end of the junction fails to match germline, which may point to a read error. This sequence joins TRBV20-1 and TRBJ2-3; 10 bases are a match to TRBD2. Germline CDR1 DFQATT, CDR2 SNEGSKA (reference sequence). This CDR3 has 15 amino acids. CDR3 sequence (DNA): TGCAGTACTAGCGGGGAGGCTTCTAGCACAGATACGCAGTATTTT. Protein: CSTSGEASSTDTQYF.

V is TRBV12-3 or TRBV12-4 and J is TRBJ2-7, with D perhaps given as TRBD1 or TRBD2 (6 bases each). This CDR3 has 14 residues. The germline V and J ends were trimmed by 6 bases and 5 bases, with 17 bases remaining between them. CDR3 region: CASSKGGRGDEQYF. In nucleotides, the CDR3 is TGTGCCAGCAGCAAGGGGGGCAGGGGAGACGAGCAGTACTTC.

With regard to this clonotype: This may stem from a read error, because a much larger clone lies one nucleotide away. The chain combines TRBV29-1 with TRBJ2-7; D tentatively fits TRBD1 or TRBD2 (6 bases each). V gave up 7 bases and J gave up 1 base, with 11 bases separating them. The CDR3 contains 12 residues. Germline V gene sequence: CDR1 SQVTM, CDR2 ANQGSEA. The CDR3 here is CSATGRSYEQYF. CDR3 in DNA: TGCAGCGCAACAGGGAGGTCCTACGAGCAGTACTTC.

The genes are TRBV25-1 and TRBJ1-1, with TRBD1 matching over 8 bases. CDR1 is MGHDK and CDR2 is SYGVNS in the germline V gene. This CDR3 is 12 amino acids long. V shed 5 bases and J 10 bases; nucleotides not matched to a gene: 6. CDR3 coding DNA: TGTGCCAGCAGTCCGCGGACAGGGCGAGCTTTCTTT. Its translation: CASSPRTGRAFF.

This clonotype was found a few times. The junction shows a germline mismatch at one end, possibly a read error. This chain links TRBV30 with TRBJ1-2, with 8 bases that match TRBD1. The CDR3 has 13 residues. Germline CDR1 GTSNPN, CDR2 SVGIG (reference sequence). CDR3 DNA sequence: TGCGCCTGGAGTGTTTTAGGGACAGGTGGCTACACCTTC. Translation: CAWSVLGTGGYTF.

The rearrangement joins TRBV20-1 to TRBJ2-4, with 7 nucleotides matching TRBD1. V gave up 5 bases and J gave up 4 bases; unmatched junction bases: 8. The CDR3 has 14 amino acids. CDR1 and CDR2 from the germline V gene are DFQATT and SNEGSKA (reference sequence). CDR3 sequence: CSALRRGPKNIQYF. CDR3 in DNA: TGCAGTGCTCTACGAAGGGGGCCGAAAAACATTCAGTACTTC.

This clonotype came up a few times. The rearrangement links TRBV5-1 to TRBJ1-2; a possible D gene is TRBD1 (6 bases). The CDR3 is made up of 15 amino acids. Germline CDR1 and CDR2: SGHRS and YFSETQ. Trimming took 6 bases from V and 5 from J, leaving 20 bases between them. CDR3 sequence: CASTTLGGDIYGYTF. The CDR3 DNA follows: TGCGCCAGCACCACCCTTGGGGGCGATATTTATGGCTACACCTTC.